These 31 T cell receptor beta chains share one sample of origin, sequenced in a study of blood T cells in healthy people across ages. Combining a sample-barcoded 5' primer with a J-beta primer mix, a second PCR ran for about 7 to 12 cycles. MiXCR was run by TCRdb on the 5' RACE reads, yielding one entry per CDR3 protein. The sample carries 1.5 million to 2 million distinct CDR3 sequences, around 42% recorded once. The sample taken for sequencing was blood. Receptor source: a human donor in good health.

Many counts were recorded for this clonotype. The chain recombines TRBV7-9 with TRBJ2-7, with TRBD1 matching over 8 bases. With V trimmed by 5 bases and J by 12 bases, 9 bases remained unmatched. The germline V gene encodes CDR1 SEHNR and CDR2 FQNEAQ (reference sequence). The CDR3 has 12 residues. The CDR3 region is CASSRDTGTGYF. In nucleotides, the CDR3 is TGTGCCAGCAGCCGAGATACCGGGACAGGGTACTTC.

This clonotype was picked up a small number of times. The chain recombines TRBV5-1 with TRBJ1-6; the D gene is possibly TRBD1 (6 bases). Trimming took off 0 bases at V and 10 bases at J, with 14 bases between the two ends. The germline V gene has CDR1 SGHRS and CDR2 YFSETQ. This CDR3 comprises 15 residues. The CDR3 protein is CASSLDVGGDSPLHF. The CDR3 DNA follows: TGCGCCAGCAGCTTGGACGTGGGGGGCGACTCACCCCTCCACTTT. Full variable domain (rest looked up from reference TRBV5-1 and TRBJ1-6): KAGVTQTPRYLIKTRGQQVTLSCSPISGHRSVSWYQQTPGQGLQFLFEYFSETQRNKGNFPGRFSGRQFSNSRSEMNVSTLELGDSALYLCASSLDVGGDSPLHFGNGTRLTVT.

The chain uses TRBV4-3 and TRBJ2-7, with a tentative D call TRBD1 (6 bases). V shed 0 bases and J shed 6 bases, with 30 bases lying between them. The CDR3 totals 20 residues. Germline V gene lookup returns CDR1 LGHNA and CDR2 YSLEER. The CDR3 sequence is CASSQDAPVGAGTYLGEQYF. CDR3 DNA: TGCGCCAGCAGCCAAGATGCGCCGGTGGGGGCCGGGACCTACTTGGGCGAGCAGTACTTC.

The chain has TRBV6-1 and TRBJ1-2; the match to TRBD1 covers 11 bases. The germline V gene encodes CDR1 MNHNS and CDR2 SASEGT. The length of the CDR3 is 16 residues. V trimming: 8 bases; J trimming: 3 bases; junction bases outside the gene matches: 11. The CDR3 DNA sequence: TGTGCCAGCTCCTCAGGGACAGGGGGTGTAGACTATGGCTACACCTTC. Encoded protein: CASSSGTGGVDYGYTF.

The gene calls are TRBV29-1 and TRBJ1-1, with TRBD1 matching 8 bases. This CDR3 contains 13 residues. Germline V lookup: CDR1 SQVTM, CDR2 ANQGSEA. V shed 7 bases and J 1 base; nucleotides not matched to a gene: 5. The DNA for the CDR3 is TGCAGCGGGTCACAGGGGGGGAACACTGAAGCTTTCTTT. The encoded protein is CSGSQGGNTEAFF.

The rearrangement links TRBV12-3 or TRBV12-4 to TRBJ2-7; the D gene is possibly TRBD1 (5 bases). CDR3 length: 14 amino acids. The V end was cut by 4 bases, the J end by 4 bases, with 14 bases between. The CDR3 nucleotides are TGTGCCAGCAGTTCTCAGATGGGGCTTTACGAGCAGTACTTC. Translating it yields CASSSQMGLYEQYF.

The chain uses TRBV9 and TRBJ1-1; D uncertain. V lost 4 bases and J lost 1, with 11 bases in between. This CDR3 has 14 amino acids. The germline V gene has CDR1 SGDLS and CDR2 YYNGEE. The CDR3 here is CASSREVGNTEAFF. The CDR3 bases are TGTGCCAGCAGCCGGGAGGTCGGGAACACTGAAGCTTTCTTT.

The chain uses TRBV12-3 or TRBV12-4 and TRBJ1-5, with D unresolved. The CDR3 sequence is 15 residues long. Trimming cost V 3 bases and J 0 bases, with 9 bases left between them. The CDR3 sequence: CASSFDADSNQPQHF. In nucleotides, the CDR3 is TGTGCCAGCAGTTTCGATGCGGATAGCAATCAGCCCCAGCATTTT.

This clonotype was seen more than once but under ten times. The rearrangement links TRBV27 to TRBJ2-6, with D possibly being TRBD1 or TRBD2 (5 bases each). V gave up 4 bases and J gave up 4 bases, with 17 bases separating them. There are 17 residues in the CDR3. Germline-derived CDR1 and CDR2 are MNHEY and SMNVEV (reference sequence). CDR3 protein: CASSSTSGGAGANVLTF. DNA of the CDR3: TGTGCCAGCAGTTCGACCAGTGGGGGTGCGGGGGCCAACGTCCTGACTTTC.

V is TRBV29-1 and J is TRBJ1-1; D perhaps matches TRBD1 (5 bases). Germline loops: CDR1 SQVTM, CDR2 ANQGSEA. The CDR3 runs 12 residues. V lost 3 bases to trimming and J lost 3 bases, with 8 bases between them. CDR3 nucleotides: TGCAGCGTTGAGGCAGGGTACACTGAAGCTTTCTTT. As protein: CSVEAGYTEAFF. Together with reference TRBV29-1 and TRBJ1-1, the CDR3 gives the full variable domain: SAVISQKPSRDICQRGTSLTIQCQVDSQVTMMFWYRQQPGQSLTLIATANQGSEATYESGFVIDKFPISRPNLTFSTLTVSNMSPEDSSIYLCSVEAGYTEAFFGQGTRLTVV.

This clonotype was recorded a few times. The chain combines TRBV3-1 with TRBJ1-5; D unclear. The CDR3 is 14 amino acids. Looked up from germline, CDR1 is LGHDT and CDR2 is YNNKEL (reference sequence). The V gene lost 5 bases and the J gene lost 3 bases, with 11 bases spanning the gap. As DNA, the CDR3 is TGTGCCAGCAGCGCGGCCGGGGACAATCAGCCCCAGCATTTT. Protein: CASSAAGDNQPQHF.

V gene TRBV7-2 combines with J gene TRBJ1-1; unclear D gene. The CDR3 has 14 amino acids. V lost 6 bases, J lost 0 bases, and 11 bases lay in between. CDR1 and CDR2 (germline): SGHTA, FQGNSA. Here the CDR3 DNA reads TGTGCCAGCAGGGCGACAAGCATGAACACTGAAGCTTTCTTT. It translates to CASRATSMNTEAFF.

V usage is TRBV12-3 or TRBV12-4 and J usage is TRBJ2-4; 7 bases line up with TRBD2. The closer fit of TRBJ2-5 to the DNA end suggests the J call may be wrong. The CDR3 runs 14 residues. CDR3 in DNA: TGTGCCACCTCCTTGGGAGGGAAGCGCGAGACCCAGTACTTC. This sequence encodes CATSLGGKRETQYF.

This sequence joins TRBV6-4 and TRBJ2-5, with D uncertain. Trimming removed 5 bases at V and 0 bases at J, with 7 bases between. Germline CDR1 reads MRHNA; CDR2 reads SNTAGT. CDR3 size: 13 residues. The CDR3 spells CASSTHNQETQYF. CDR3 DNA sequence: TGTGCCAGCAGTACGCATAACCAAGAGACCCAGTACTTC.

The genes are TRBV29-1 and TRBJ1-2; TRBD1 agrees at 10 bases. After removal of 3 bases from V and 4 bases from J, the junction contained 11 bases not matched to a gene. The CDR3 contains 16 residues. CDR1 is SQVTM, CDR2 ANQGSEA, per germline. The CDR3, as DNA: TGCAGCGTTGACCGCCCCGGACAGGGGGACGGCTATGGCTACACCTTC. This translates into CSVDRPGQGDGYGYTF.

The chain couples TRBV7-2 to TRBJ2-5; 9 nucleotides align to TRBD2. This CDR3 is 15 amino acids long. Per germline, CDR1 SGHTA and CDR2 FQGNSA. V lost 5 bases and J lost 2; bases outside the gene matches: 6. In DNA form, the CDR3 reads TGTGCCAGCAGCCCGGTAGCGGGGGAGCAAGAGACCCAGTACTTC. Encoded protein: CASSPVAGEQETQYF.

V gene TRBV2 combines with J gene TRBJ2-1; the match to TRBD2 covers 10 bases. After removal of 6 bases from V and 8 bases from J, the junction contained 4 bases not matched to a gene. Per the germline V gene, CDR1 is SNHLY and CDR2 is FYNNEI. This CDR3 contains 13 residues. CDR3: CASSTGTSDEQFF. The CDR3 DNA sequence: TGTGCCAGCAGCACCGGGACTAGCGATGAGCAGTTCTTC.

The chain links TRBV20-1 to TRBJ2-5, with 9 bases lining up with TRBD2. The ends lost 3 bases at V and 5 bases at J; junction bases unmatched: 13. The length of the CDR3 is 16 residues. Germline CDR1 and CDR2: DFQATT and SNEGSKA (reference sequence). CDR3 sequence reads: CSARRRAGGGLETQYF. CDR3 bases: TGCAGTGCTAGGAGACGAGCGGGGGGTGGGTTGGAGACCCAGTACTTC.

There are a few counts of this clonotype. This chain uses TRBV29-1 with TRBJ2-3, with a weak D call TRBD2 (7 bases). CDR1 and CDR2 (germline): SQVTM, ANQGSEA. The CDR3 totals 15 residues. Here the CDR3 DNA reads TGCGGCGCCCCGTACAGCGCGGGGGCCACAGATACGCAGTATTTT. Protein product: CGAPYSAGATDTQYF.

This clonotype was seen more than once but under ten times. J is TRBJ2-7 and V is TRBV12-3 or TRBV12-4; 7 bases are a match to TRBD1. V dropped 5 bases and J dropped 5; count of bases not matched to a gene: 6. The CDR3 contains 13 residues. CDR3 coding DNA: TGTGCCAGCAGTCCCGGACAGGTGCACGAGCAGTACTTC. This encodes CASSPGQVHEQYF.

The chain uses TRBV2 and TRBJ2-3; D is ambiguous. The V gene lost 4 bases and the J gene lost 7 bases, with 3 bases spanning the gap. The CDR3 covers 10 residues. CDR1 is SNHLY and CDR2 is FYNNEI in the germline V gene. The CDR3 DNA reads TGTGCCAGCAGTGCCAATACGCAGTATTTT. Residues: CASSANTQYF.

The V and J genes are TRBV10-3 and TRBJ2-2; TRBD1 aligns across 9 bases. The CDR3 extends over 14 amino acids. Germline CDR1 and CDR2: ENHRY and SYGVKD. The junction had 6 bases not matched to a gene; V was cut back by 6 bases and J by 7 bases. The CDR3 is CAIRRDRENGELFF. The CDR3 nucleotides read TGTGCCATCAGGCGGGACAGGGAAAACGGGGAGCTGTTTTTT.

The chain has TRBV25-1 and TRBJ2-3; 8 bases agree with TRBD1. This CDR3 has 14 amino acids. Germline CDR1 is MGHDK and CDR2 is SYGVNS. Losses at the gene ends were 3 bases for V and 6 bases for J; bases not matched to a gene: 5. This CDR3 reads CASSDDRGRDTQYF. The CDR3 region has the DNA TGTGCCAGCAGTGACGACAGGGGTCGCGATACGCAGTATTTT.

This clonotype was recorded a few times. The chain employs TRBV2 and TRBJ1-1, with a weak D call TRBD1 (6 bases). Germline V lookup: CDR1 SNHLY, CDR2 FYNNEI. The length of the CDR3 is 14 residues. The V end was cut by 7 bases, the J end by 7 bases, with 19 bases between. The DNA for the CDR3 is TGTGCCAGCATGGGGATCTTAGGGACATTTGAAGCTTTCTTT. It yields the protein CASMGILGTFEAFF.

To note about this clonotype: A junction end diverges from the germline sequence, so it may reflect a read error. The chain carries TRBV12-3 or TRBV12-4 and TRBJ2-5, with TRBD1 as a possible D gene (5 bases). This CDR3 contains 15 residues. Here the CDR3 reads CAGSLGRRGKETQYF. CDR3 in DNA: TGTGCCGGCAGTTTAGGTAGAAGGGGAAAAGAGACCCAGTACTTC.

V gene TRBV30 combines with J gene TRBJ2-7; 7 nucleotides align to TRBD1. Unmatched junction bases numbered 3, after V lost 1 base and J lost 6 bases. The CDR3 has 12 residues. The germline V gene has CDR1 GTSNPN and CDR2 SVGIG (reference sequence). CDR3 nucleotides: TGTGCCTGGAGTGCCACAGGGGTCGAGCAGTACTTC. It translates to CAWSATGVEQYF.

This clonotype was seen a few times. The chain has TRBV7-9 and TRBJ1-6; no reliable D call. This CDR3 region has 16 residues. Between the trimmed V and J ends, which lost 5 bases and 8 bases, there was a span of 19 bases. The germline V gene encodes CDR1 SEHNR and CDR2 FQNEAQ (reference sequence). For the CDR3, the DNA is TGTGCCAGCAGCGAAACCCAAAATTTTGCCGATTCACCCCTCCACTTT. Residues: CASSETQNFADSPLHF.

The chain employs TRBV7-2 and TRBJ2-1, with D possibly being TRBD2 (5 bases). CDR1 is SGHTA, CDR2 FQGNSA, per germline. V was pared by 4 bases and J by 7 bases, with 11 bases between. The CDR3 totals 13 residues. The DNA for the CDR3 is TGTGCCAGCAGCTCCGCCTCGGGGAATGAGCAGTTCTTC. This codes for CASSSASGNEQFF.

The chain is built from TRBV15 and TRBJ1-1; 8 bases match TRBD1. V lost 3 bases, J lost 7 bases, and 4 bases stayed unmatched. Germline CDR1 is LNHNV and CDR2 is YYDKDF (reference sequence). This CDR3 region has 13 residues. The CDR3 loop is CATSRNTGGEAFF. CDR3 in DNA: TGTGCCACCAGCAGGAACACAGGGGGTGAAGCTTTCTTT.

This clonotype has only a few counts. This chain links TRBV12-5 with TRBJ2-3; D is uncertain. Trimming removed 0 bases from V and 0 bases from J, with 10 bases in between. The CDR3 contains 16 residues. Germline CDR1 and CDR2: LGHNT and FRNRAP. CDR3 nucleotide sequence: TGTGCTAGTGGTTTGGTCGGCAGGACCAGCACAGATACGCAGTATTTT. Its translation: CASGLVGRTSTDTQYF. Full variable domain (remainder filled in from reference TRBV12-5 and TRBJ2-3): DARVTQTPRHKVTEMGQEVTMRCQPILGHNTVFWYRQTMMQGLELLAYFRNRAPLDDSGMPKDRFSAEMPDATLATLKIQPSEPRDSAVYFCASGLVGRTSTDTQYFGPGTRLTVL.

With regard to this clonotype: Compared with germline, one end of the junction differs, possibly owing to a read error. Written as DNA, the CDR3 is TGCGCCAGCAACCCAGGGGGCTCCGACAATGAGCAGTTCTTC. Its translation: CASNPGGSDNEQFF. The chain combines TRBV5-1 with TRBJ2-1; 8 bases agree with TRBD1. CDR3 length: 14 residues. The germline V gene encodes CDR1 SGHRS and CDR2 YFSETQ.